Below, one T cell receptor beta chain is given with its context. The data were taken from a study of regulatory T cells in long-lasting Graves disease. Germline loops: CDR1 SGHAT, CDR2 FQNNGV. Trimming shortened V by 2 bases and J by 3 bases, and 14 bases separated the two germline ends. This CDR3 is built from 15 residues. In building TCR beta libraries, iRepertoire HTBI primers were used together with Arm-PCR of CDR3 regions. A single record per CDR3 protein comes from TCRdb applying MiXCR to the multiplex PCR reads. The sample lists over 650,000 distinct CDR3 sequences; around 32% were seen once. Specified time point: persistent/refractory GD, antithyroid drugs over 5 years with positive TRAb. PBMC RNA was the source of the TCR library.

Here the sequenced sample was peripheral blood mononuclear cells (PBMCs), taken when the disease was refractory, from a patient treated with antithyroid drugs. The genes are TRBV11-2 and TRBJ2-7, with TRBD1 as a possible D gene (5 bases). This TCR derives from a female donor with Graves disease. CDR3 in DNA: TGTGCCAGCAGCTTACCCATCACAGGTTACTACGAGCAGTACTTC. Translating it yields CASSLPITGYYEQYF. The full variable domain, its missing parts supplied by reference TRBV11-2 and TRBJ2-7, is EAGVAQSPRYKIIEKRQSVAFWCNPISGHATLYWYQQILGQGPKLLIQFQNNGVVDDSQLPKDRFSAERLKGVDSTLKIQPAKLEDSAVYLCASSLPITGYYEQYFGPGTRLTVT.